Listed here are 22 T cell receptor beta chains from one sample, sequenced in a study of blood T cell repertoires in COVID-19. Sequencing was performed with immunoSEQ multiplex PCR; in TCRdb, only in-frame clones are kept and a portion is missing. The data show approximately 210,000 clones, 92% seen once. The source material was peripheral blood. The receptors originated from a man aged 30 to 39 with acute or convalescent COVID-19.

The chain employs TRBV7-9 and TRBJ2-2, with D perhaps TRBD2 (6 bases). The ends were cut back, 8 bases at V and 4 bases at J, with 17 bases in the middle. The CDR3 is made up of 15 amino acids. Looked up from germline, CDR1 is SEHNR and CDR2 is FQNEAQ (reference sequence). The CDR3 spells CASYLSLAGTGELFF. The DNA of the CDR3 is TGTGCCAGCTACCTCTCACTAGCAGGCACCGGGGAGCTGTTTTTT.

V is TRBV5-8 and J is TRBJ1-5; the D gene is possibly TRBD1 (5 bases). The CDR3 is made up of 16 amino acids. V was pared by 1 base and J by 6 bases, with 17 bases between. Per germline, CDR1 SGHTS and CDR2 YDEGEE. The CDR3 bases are TGTGCCAGCAGCTTGAAGCGTTGGGGGGGTAGTCAGCCCCAGCATTTT. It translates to CASSLKRWGGSQPQHF.

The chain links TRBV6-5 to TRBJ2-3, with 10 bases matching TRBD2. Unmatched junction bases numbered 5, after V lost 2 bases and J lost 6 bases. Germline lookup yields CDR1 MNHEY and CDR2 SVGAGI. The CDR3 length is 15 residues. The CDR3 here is CASSYLAGARDTQYF. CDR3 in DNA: TGTGCCAGCAGTTACCTAGCGGGAGCCAGGGATACGCAGTATTTT.

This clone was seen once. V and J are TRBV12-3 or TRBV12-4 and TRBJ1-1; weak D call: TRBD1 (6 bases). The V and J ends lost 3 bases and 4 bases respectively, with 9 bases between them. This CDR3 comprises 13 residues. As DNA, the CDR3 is TGTGCCAGCAGTTTGGTGGGGGCCACTGAAGCTTTCTTT. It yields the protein CASSLVGATEAFF.

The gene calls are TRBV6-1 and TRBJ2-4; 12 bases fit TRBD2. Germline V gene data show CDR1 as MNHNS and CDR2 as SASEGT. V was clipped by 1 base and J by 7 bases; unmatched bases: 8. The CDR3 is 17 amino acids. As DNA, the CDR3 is TGTGCCAGCAGTGAAGGACTAGCGGGGGCCCCCAGGAACATTCAGTACTTC. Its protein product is CASSEGLAGAPRNIQYF.

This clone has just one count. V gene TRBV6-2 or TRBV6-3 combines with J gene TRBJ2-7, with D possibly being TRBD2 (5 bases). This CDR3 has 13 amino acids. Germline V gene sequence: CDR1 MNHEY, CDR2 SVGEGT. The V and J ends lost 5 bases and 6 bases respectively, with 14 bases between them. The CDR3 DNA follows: TGTGCCAGCAGTCCGACGGGATTTGCCGAGCAGTACTTC. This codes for CASSPTGFAEQYF.

CDR3 DNA sequence: TGCGCCAGCAGCCAAGAAGCGGGGGATGTTTGGGACAGGGGTCACGAAGCTTTCTTT. It encodes CASSQEAGDVWDRGHEAFF. The chain carries TRBV4-1 and TRBJ1-1; 10 bases fit TRBD1. The trim removed 0 bases at V and 8 bases at J, leaving 18 bases unmatched. Germline loops: CDR1 MGHRA, CDR2 YSYEKL. The CDR3 totals 19 residues.

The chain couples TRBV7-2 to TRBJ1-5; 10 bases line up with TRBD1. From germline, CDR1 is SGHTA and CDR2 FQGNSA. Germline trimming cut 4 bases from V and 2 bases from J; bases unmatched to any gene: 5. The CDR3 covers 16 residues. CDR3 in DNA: TGTGCCAGCAGCTCCTACGGGACAGGGGGCAATCAGCCCCAGCATTTT. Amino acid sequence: CASSSYGTGGNQPQHF.

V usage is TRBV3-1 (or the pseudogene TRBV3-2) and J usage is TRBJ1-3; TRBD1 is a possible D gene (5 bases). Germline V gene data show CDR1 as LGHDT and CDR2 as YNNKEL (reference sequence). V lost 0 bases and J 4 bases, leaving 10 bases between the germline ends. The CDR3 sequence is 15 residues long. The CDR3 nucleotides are TGTGCCAGCAGCCAAGATCGGGGGGTCGGAAACACCATATATTTT. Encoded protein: CASSQDRGVGNTIYF.

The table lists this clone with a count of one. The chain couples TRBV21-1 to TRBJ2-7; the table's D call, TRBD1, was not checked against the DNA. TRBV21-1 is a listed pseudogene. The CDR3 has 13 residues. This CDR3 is CATSYFSSYEQYF. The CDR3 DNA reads TGTGCCACCTCATATTTCAGCTCCTACGAGCAGTACTTC.

The CDR3 loop reads CASSYNRGKGETQYF. CDR3 nucleotides: TGTGCCAGCAGTTACAACAGGGGGAAAGGGGAGACCCAGTACTTC. The chain employs TRBV6-7 and TRBJ2-5, with 8 bases lining up with TRBD1. TRBV6-7 is annotated as an ORF whose role is uncertain. Unmatched junction bases numbered 7, after V lost 2 bases and J lost 5 bases. The CDR3 has 15 amino acids.

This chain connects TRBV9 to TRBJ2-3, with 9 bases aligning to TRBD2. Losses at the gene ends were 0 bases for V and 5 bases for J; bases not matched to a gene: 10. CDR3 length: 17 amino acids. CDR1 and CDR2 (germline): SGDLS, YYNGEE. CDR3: CASSVESGGRAVDTQYF. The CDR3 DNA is TGTGCCAGCAGCGTAGAGTCGGGCGGGAGGGCCGTAGATACGCAGTATTTT. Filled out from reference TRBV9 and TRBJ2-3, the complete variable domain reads DSGVTQTPKHLITATGQRVTLRCSPRSGDLSVYWYQQSLDQGLQFLIQYYNGEERAKGNILERFSAQQFPDLHSELNLSSLELGDSALYFCASSVESGGRAVDTQYFGPGTRLTVL.

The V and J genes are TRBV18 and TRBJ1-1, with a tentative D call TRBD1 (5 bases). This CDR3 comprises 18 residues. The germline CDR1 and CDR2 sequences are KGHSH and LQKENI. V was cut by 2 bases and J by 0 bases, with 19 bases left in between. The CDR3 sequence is CASSPVRQGALMNTEAFF. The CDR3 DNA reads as TGTGCCAGCTCACCAGTAAGGCAGGGTGCTCTTATGAACACTGAAGCTTTCTTT.

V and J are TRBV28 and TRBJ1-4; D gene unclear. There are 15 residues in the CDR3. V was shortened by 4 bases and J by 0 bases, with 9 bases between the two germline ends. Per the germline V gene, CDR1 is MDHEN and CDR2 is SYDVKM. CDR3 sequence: CASSSPLATNEKLFF. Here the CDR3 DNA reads TGTGCCAGCAGTTCCCCCTTAGCAACTAATGAAAAACTGTTTTTT.

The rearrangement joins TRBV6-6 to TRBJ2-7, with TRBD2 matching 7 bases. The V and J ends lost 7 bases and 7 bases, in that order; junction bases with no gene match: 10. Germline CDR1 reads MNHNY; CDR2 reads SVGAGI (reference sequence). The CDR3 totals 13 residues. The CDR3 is CASTERGGGEQYF. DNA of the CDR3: TGTGCCAGCACCGAGCGGGGAGGAGGGGAGCAGTACTTC.

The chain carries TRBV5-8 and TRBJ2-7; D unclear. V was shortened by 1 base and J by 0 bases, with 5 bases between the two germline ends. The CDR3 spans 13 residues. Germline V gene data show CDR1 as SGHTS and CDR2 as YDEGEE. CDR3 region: CASSLRGSYEQYF. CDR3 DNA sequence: TGTGCCAGCAGCTTGCGCGGCTCCTACGAGCAGTACTTC.

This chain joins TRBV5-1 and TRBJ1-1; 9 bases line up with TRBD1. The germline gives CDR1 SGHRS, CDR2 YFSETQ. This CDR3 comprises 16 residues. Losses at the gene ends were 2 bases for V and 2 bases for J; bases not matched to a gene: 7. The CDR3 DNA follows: TGCGCCAGCAGCTTTGCCCCGGGACAGGGCAACACTGAAGCTTTCTTT. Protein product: CASSFAPGQGNTEAFF. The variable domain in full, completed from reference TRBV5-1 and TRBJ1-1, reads KAGVTQTPRYLIKTRGQQVTLSCSPISGHRSVSWYQQTPGQGLQFLFEYFSETQRNKGNFPGRFSGRQFSNSRSEMNVSTLELGDSALYLCASSFAPGQGNTEAFFGQGTRLTVV.

CDR3: CASSLEVAGELFF. CDR3 in DNA: TGTGCCAGCAGCTTAGAGGTGGCCGGGGAGCTGTTTTTT. The V gene is TRBV7-3, the J gene TRBJ2-2; D unresolved. There are 13 residues in the CDR3. The V and J ends lost 2 bases and 6 bases respectively, with 7 bases between them. Germline V gene lookup returns CDR1 SGHTA and CDR2 FQGTGA.

CDR3 DNA: TGTGCCAGCAGCTCAGCTAAAACAGGATACACTGAAGCTTTCTTT. It yields the protein CASSSAKTGYTEAFF. The chain recombines TRBV5-6 with TRBJ1-1; a weak D match, TRBD1 (5 bases). V was shortened by 3 bases and J by 3 bases, with 15 bases between the two germline ends. The CDR3 runs to 15 residues. Germline V gene sequence: CDR1 SGHDT, CDR2 YYEEEE.

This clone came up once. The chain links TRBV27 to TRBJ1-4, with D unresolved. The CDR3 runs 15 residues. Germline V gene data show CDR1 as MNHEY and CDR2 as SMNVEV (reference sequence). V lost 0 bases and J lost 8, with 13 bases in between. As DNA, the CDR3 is TGTGCCAGCAGTTTATCCCCGTATTCCGGGGAAAAACTGTTTTTT. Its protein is CASSLSPYSGEKLFF.

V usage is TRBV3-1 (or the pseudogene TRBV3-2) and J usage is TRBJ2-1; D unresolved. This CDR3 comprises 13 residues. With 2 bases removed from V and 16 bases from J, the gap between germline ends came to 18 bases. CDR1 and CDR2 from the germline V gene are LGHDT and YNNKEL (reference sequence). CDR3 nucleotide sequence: TGTGCCAGCAGCCAAAATCCGAAAGCCTCCCTATTCTTC. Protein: CASSQNPKASLFF.

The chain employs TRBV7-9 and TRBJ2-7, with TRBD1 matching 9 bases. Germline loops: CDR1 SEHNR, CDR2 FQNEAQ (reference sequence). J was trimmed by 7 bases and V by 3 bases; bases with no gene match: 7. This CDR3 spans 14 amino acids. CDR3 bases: TGTGCCAGCAGCTTTACAGGGGGCATCGGGGAGCAGTACTTC. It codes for CASSFTGGIGEQYF. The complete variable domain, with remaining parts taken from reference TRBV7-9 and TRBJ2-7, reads DTGVSQNPRHKITKRGQNVTFRCDPISEHNRLYWYRQTLGQGPEFLTYFQNEAQLEKSRLLSDRFSAERPKGSFSTLEIQRTEQGDSAMYLCASSFTGGIGEQYFGPGTRLTVT.